This passage covers 16 T cell receptor beta chains from one sample sequenced in a study of Ad26.COV2.S vaccination and SARS-CoV-2 variants. As to treatment: 15 to 20 received Ad26.COV2.S at low or high dose, single or two shots; about 5 received placebo; per-sample allocation not given. Sample collection was performed on day 63 after the first vaccine or placebo injection. The method was immunoSEQ multiplex PCR; TCRdb's version includes in-frame clones alone and lacks a portion of them. This table has 200,000 to 300,000 clones, roughly 88% appearing once. The sample was peripheral blood, taken in a trial of Ad26.COV2.S vaccine versus placebo. Receptor source: a person between 18 and 59 years old who received the Ad26.COV2.S COVID-19 vaccine or a placebo.

The CDR3 coding sequence is TGTGCCAGCAGCAGAAATGGAAAGACCCAGTACTTC. It encodes CASSRNGKTQYF. The genes are TRBV27 and TRBJ2-5, with unresolved D. Germline CDR1 and CDR2: MNHEY and SMNVEV (reference sequence). The CDR3 totals 12 residues. V was shortened by 6 bases and J by 6 bases, with 11 bases between the two germline ends.

The chain's CDR3 is CASSGEQGLSSYEQYF. Here the CDR3 DNA reads TGCGCCAGCAGTGGCGAACAGGGTCTAAGCTCCTACGAGCAGTACTTC. The chain recombines TRBV10-1 with TRBJ2-7, with a possible D match to TRBD1 (6 bases). The ends were cut back, 4 bases at V and 0 bases at J, with 16 bases in the middle. The CDR3 spans 16 residues. Germline CDR1 is WNHNN and CDR2 is SYGVQD (reference sequence).

The CDR3 DNA reads TGTGCCAGCAGCACAGGGGCGGGGGGCGCGAAGAACACTGAAGCTTTCTTT. This codes for CASSTGAGGAKNTEAFF. V is TRBV11-2 and J is TRBJ1-1, with 7 bases identical to TRBD1. CDR3 length: 17 amino acids. Germline values: CDR1 SGHAT, CDR2 FQNNGV. J gave up 1 base and V 5 bases, and 13 bases lay outside the gene matches.

This chain connects TRBV7-8 to TRBJ2-1; the D is unclear. CDR1 is SGHVS and CDR2 is FQNEAQ in the germline V gene. With 4 bases removed from V and 4 bases from J, the gap between germline ends came to 14 bases. This CDR3 region has 15 residues. The CDR3 DNA is TGTGCCAGCAGCTACTTACGGGCCCTTTACAATGAGCAGTTCTTC. Its translation is CASSYLRALYNEQFF.

V and J are TRBV25-1 and TRBJ1-2, with 11 positions matching TRBD1. V trimming: 4 bases; J trimming: 6 bases; junction bases outside the gene matches: 1. Germline V gives CDR1 MGHDK, CDR2 SYGVNS. The CDR3 loop spans 13 amino acids. Written as DNA, the CDR3 is TGTGCCAGCAGTGGGACAGGGGGCGATGGCTACACCTTC. Its protein product is CASSGTGGDGYTF.

This chain joins TRBV7-2 and TRBJ1-4; 9 bases line up with TRBD1. Unmatched junction bases numbered 3, after V lost 5 bases and J lost 8 bases. Germline lookup yields CDR1 SGHTA and CDR2 FQGNSA. CDR3 length equals 13 residues. Here the CDR3 reads CASSLGQGEKLFF. CDR3 coding DNA: TGTGCCAGCAGCCTTGGACAGGGGGAAAAACTGTTTTTT.

The chain combines TRBV28 with TRBJ2-4; TRBD1 might be the D (6 bases). The germline V gene has CDR1 MDHEN and CDR2 SYDVKM. With 5 bases removed from V and 9 bases from J, the gap between germline ends came to 11 bases. The CDR3 runs to 12 residues. The CDR3 spells CASSPDRTIQYF. The CDR3 DNA is TGTGCCAGCAGTCCTGACAGGACCATTCAGTACTTC.

The genes are TRBV10-3 and TRBJ1-1, with D uncertain. The CDR3 extends over 12 amino acids. Germline CDR1 is ENHRY and CDR2 is SYGVKD. Trimming pared 4 bases from V and 5 bases from J, leaving 8 bases between. CDR3: CAISGRETEAFF. The CDR3 region has the DNA TGTGCCATCAGTGGTAGGGAAACTGAAGCTTTCTTT.

The chain carries TRBV28 and TRBJ1-1; tentative D call: TRBD1 (6 bases). The V gene's germline CDR1 is MDHEN and CDR2 SYDVKM. Trimming cost V 3 bases and J 1 base, with 9 bases left between them. The CDR3 runs 14 residues. The CDR3 region is CASSFPQGNTEAFF. Written as DNA, the CDR3 is TGTGCCAGCAGTTTCCCACAGGGGAACACTGAAGCTTTCTTT.

The rearrangement links TRBV9 to TRBJ2-1; TRBD2 matches at 7 bases. V lost 0 bases, J lost 1 base, and 1 base stayed unmatched. Germline values: CDR1 SGDLS, CDR2 YYNGEE. CDR3 length equals 15 residues. Written as DNA, the CDR3 is TGTGCCAGCAGCGTAGGTAGCGGGTCCTACAATGAGCAGTTCTTC. This sequence encodes CASSVGSGSYNEQFF.

The rearrangement links TRBV19 to TRBJ2-5; the match to TRBD1 covers 12 bases. CDR1 and CDR2 (germline): LNHDA, SQIVND (reference sequence). The junction had 5 bases not matched to a gene; V was cut back by 5 bases and J by 4 bases. The CDR3 runs to 15 residues. The CDR3 spells CASSPGDRGRETQYF. In nucleotides, the CDR3 is TGTGCCAGTAGTCCCGGGGACAGGGGGCGAGAGACCCAGTACTTC.

The V and J genes are TRBV4-3 and TRBJ2-7; D unresolved. V shed 0 bases and J shed 2 bases, with 14 bases lying between them. CDR1 and CDR2 (germline): LGHNA, YSLEER. This CDR3 has 16 amino acids. CDR3 coding DNA: TGCGCCAGCAGCCAAGACGTTCGGTCAGTTACCTACGAGCAGTACTTC. Its protein product is CASSQDVRSVTYEQYF.

The chain is built from TRBV10-2 and TRBJ1-2; D is perhaps TRBD1 (5 bases). Germline CDR1 reads WSHSY; CDR2 reads SAAADI. Between the trimmed V and J ends, which lost 0 bases and 1 base, there was a span of 9 bases. The CDR3 consists of 15 residues. CDR3 DNA: TGCGCCAGCAGTGAGTCCTCAGGGCTTAACTATGGCTACACCTTC. This gives the protein CASSESSGLNYGYTF.

This chain joins TRBV4-3 and TRBJ2-3; TRBD1 or TRBD2 may be the D gene (5 bases each). V was cut by 3 bases and J by 0 bases, with 10 bases left in between. CDR1 and CDR2 (germline): LGHNA, YSLEER. This CDR3 contains 15 residues. CDR3 bases: TGCGCCAGCAGCCACCACCGGGACAGCACAGATACGCAGTATTTT. This codes for CASSHHRDSTDTQYF.

V usage is TRBV19 and J usage is TRBJ1-2; D possibly corresponds to TRBD1 (5 bases). V lost 7 bases, J lost 5 bases, and 14 bases lay in between. The CDR3 sequence is 13 residues long. In germline, CDR1 is LNHDA, CDR2 SQIVND (reference sequence). The CDR3 coding sequence is TGTGCCAGTACCCCTTTACGGGGGTATGGCTACACCTTC. Amino acids: CASTPLRGYGYTF.

V gene TRBV28 combines with J gene TRBJ2-7; maybe TRBD1 (5 bases). Germline lookup yields CDR1 MDHEN and CDR2 SYDVKM. V shed 6 bases and J shed 3 bases, with 15 bases lying between them. The CDR3 spans 14 residues. The CDR3 spells CASRASQGLYEQYF. The CDR3 DNA is TGTGCCAGCAGAGCTTCCCAGGGCCTCTACGAGCAGTACTTC.